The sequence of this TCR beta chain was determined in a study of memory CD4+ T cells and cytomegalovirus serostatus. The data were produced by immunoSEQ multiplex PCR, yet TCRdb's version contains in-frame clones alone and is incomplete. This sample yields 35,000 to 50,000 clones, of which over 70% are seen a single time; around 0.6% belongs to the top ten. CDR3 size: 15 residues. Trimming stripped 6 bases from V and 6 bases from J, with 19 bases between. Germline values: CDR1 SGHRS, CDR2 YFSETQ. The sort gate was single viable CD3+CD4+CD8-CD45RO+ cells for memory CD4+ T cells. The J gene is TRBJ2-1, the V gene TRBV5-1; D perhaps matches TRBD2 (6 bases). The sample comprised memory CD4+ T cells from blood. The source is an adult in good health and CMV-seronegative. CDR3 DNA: TGCGCCAGCAATTCTATGGGGGGTGTGGGCAATGAGCAGTTCTTC. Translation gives CASNSMGGVGNEQFF.